These 20 T cell receptor beta chains were sequenced from one sample in a study of cytomegalovirus exposure and HLA in healthy donors. Profiled with immunoSEQ multiplex PCR; TCRdb holds only in-frame clones, not every one. The sample holds 65,000 to 90,000 clones, 85% to 90% seen once. Sequencing was performed on PBMCs. The receptors derive from a woman younger than 30 in good health and CMV-seropositive.

The V gene is TRBV20-1, the J gene TRBJ1-2; a possible D gene is TRBD1 (6 bases). V lost 6 bases and J lost 8, with 13 bases in between. Germline assignment: CDR1 DFQATT and CDR2 SNEGSKA (reference sequence). The CDR3 loop spans 11 amino acids. CDR3 sequence: CSAPGGGGYTF. The CDR3 nucleotides are TGCAGTGCCCCGGGGGGGGGCGGCTACACCTTC.

The genes are TRBV4-3 and TRBJ2-7; 10 nucleotides match TRBD2. This CDR3 contains 16 residues. Germline CDR1 is LGHNA and CDR2 is YSLEER. V trimming: 0 bases; J trimming: 5 bases; junction bases outside the gene matches: 7. The DNA for the CDR3 is TGCGCCAGCAGCCAAGATATAACTAGCGGGACCCACGAGCAGTACTTC. This sequence encodes CASSQDITSGTHEQYF.

The chain couples TRBV2 to TRBJ2-7; TRBD2 matches at 8 bases. CDR1 and CDR2 from the germline V gene are SNHLY and FYNNEI. V trimming: 7 bases; J trimming: 4 bases; junction bases outside the gene matches: 9. This CDR3 comprises 14 residues. CDR3 region: CASIPGRARYEQYF. The CDR3 DNA sequence: TGTGCCAGCATCCCCGGGAGGGCCAGGTACGAGCAGTACTTC.

The genes are TRBV7-6 and TRBJ2-7; 9 bases align to TRBD1. This CDR3 contains 15 residues. Germline trimming cut 1 base from V and 6 bases from J; bases unmatched to any gene: 7. The germline V gene has CDR1 SGHVS and CDR2 FNYEAQ. CDR3 DNA sequence: TGTGCCAGCAGCTTAGTGACAGGGGGTACGGGCGAGCAGTACTTC. Translating gives CASSLVTGGTGEQYF.

This chain links TRBV28 with TRBJ2-1; 7 bases map to TRBD2. Germline V lookup: CDR1 MDHEN, CDR2 SYDVKM. This CDR3 is built from 16 residues. The junction had 11 bases not matched to a gene; V was cut back by 5 bases and J by 4 bases. CDR3 bases: TGTGCCAGCAGTACCCGCGTTGGTAGCGGGTACAATGAGCAGTTCTTC. Translated, it gives CASSTRVGSGYNEQFF.

V is TRBV5-6 and J is TRBJ2-5; a weak D match, TRBD2 (6 bases). CDR1 and CDR2 (germline): SGHDT, YYEEEE. V gave up 2 bases and J gave up 5 bases, with 25 bases separating them. This CDR3 spans 18 amino acids. CDR3 in amino acids: CASSLFFGAEGKQETQYF. DNA for the CDR3: TGTGCCAGCAGCTTATTTTTCGGGGCGGAGGGCAAGCAGGAGACCCAGTACTTC.

The chain employs TRBV9 and TRBJ2-1; 9 bases agree with TRBD2. The CDR3 spans 16 residues. J gave up 4 bases and V 0 bases, and 5 bases lay outside the gene matches. Looked up from germline, CDR1 is SGDLS and CDR2 is YYNGEE. The CDR3 protein is CASSVGVLAGYNEQFF. The CDR3, as DNA: TGTGCCAGCAGCGTAGGGGTACTAGCGGGTTACAATGAGCAGTTCTTC.

The chain joins TRBV5-4 to TRBJ2-3, with 9 positions matching TRBD1. V was pared by 0 bases and J by 4 bases, with 6 bases of the junction left unmatched. The CDR3 has 16 residues. From germline, CDR1 is SGHNT and CDR2 YYREEE (reference sequence). The CDR3, as DNA: TGTGCCAGCAGCTTGGTTAGGACAGGGGTTTCAGATACGCAGTATTTT. This codes for CASSLVRTGVSDTQYF.

The chain uses TRBV6-6 and TRBJ2-7; perhaps TRBD2 as D (5 bases). This CDR3 contains 13 residues. V lost 4 bases and J lost 7, with 14 bases in between. CDR1 and CDR2 (germline): MNHNY, SVGAGI (reference sequence). This CDR3 reads CASSSGDVGEQYF. In DNA, the CDR3 is TGTGCCAGCAGTTCCGGGGATGTCGGTGAGCAGTACTTC.

The chain combines TRBV5-8 with TRBJ1-2; 7 bases line up with TRBD1. Looked up from germline, CDR1 is SGHTS and CDR2 is YDEGEE. After removal of 4 bases from V and 2 bases from J, the junction contained 5 bases not matched to a gene. This CDR3 comprises 14 residues. The CDR3 protein is CASSLTTGNYGYTF. CDR3 in DNA: TGTGCCAGCAGCCTAACGACAGGGAACTATGGCTACACCTTC. The full variable domain, completed using reference TRBV5-8 and TRBJ1-2, is EAGVTQSPTHLIKTRGQQATLRCSPISGHTSVYWYQQALGLGLQFLLWYDEGEERNRGNFPPRFSGRQFPNYSSELNVNALELEDSALYLCASSLTTGNYGYTFGSGTRLTVV.

A single count supports this clone. The chain links TRBV6-5 to TRBJ2-1, with TRBD1 identical over 8 bases. Trimming took 2 bases from V and 6 from J; bases not matched to a gene: 3. Per the germline V gene, CDR1 is MNHEY and CDR2 is SVGAGI. There are 14 residues in the CDR3. CDR3 amino acids: CASSYQGARNEQFF. The CDR3 DNA reads TGTGCCAGCAGTTACCAGGGGGCGCGCAATGAGCAGTTCTTC.

This chain joins TRBV6-5 and TRBJ2-5; TRBD1 agrees at 11 bases. Germline CDR1 reads MNHEY; CDR2 reads SVGAGI. Germline trimming cut 6 bases from V and 14 bases from J; bases unmatched to any gene: 14. This CDR3 has 14 residues. For the CDR3, the DNA is TGTGCCAGCAGCCAAGGGCCCGGGACAGGGGGTTTTTACTTC. It encodes CASSQGPGTGGFYF.

The J gene is TRBJ2-1, the V gene TRBV28; 7 bases fit TRBD2. This CDR3 comprises 16 residues. Germline V lookup: CDR1 MDHEN, CDR2 SYDVKM. Unmatched junction bases numbered 6, after V lost 4 bases and J lost 0 bases. This CDR3 reads CASSSTAGDSYNEQFF. CDR3 sequence (DNA): TGTGCCAGCAGTTCCACCGCGGGGGACTCCTACAATGAGCAGTTCTTC.

This chain links TRBV9 with TRBJ2-2, with a tentative D call TRBD2 (6 bases). The germline V gene has CDR1 SGDLS and CDR2 YYNGEE. Trimming removed 3 bases from V and 0 bases from J, with 18 bases in between. The CDR3 runs 18 residues. The CDR3 is CASSAGDGRYPNTGELFF. The CDR3 DNA reads TGTGCCAGCAGCGCGGGGGACGGCAGATACCCGAACACCGGGGAGCTGTTTTTT. The entire variable domain, with the rest obtained from reference TRBV9 and TRBJ2-2, is as follows: DSGVTQTPKHLITATGQRVTLRCSPRSGDLSVYWYQQSLDQGLQFLIQYYNGEERAKGNILERFSAQQFPDLHSELNLSSLELGDSALYFCASSAGDGRYPNTGELFFGEGSRLTVL.

This sequence joins TRBV27 and TRBJ2-3; 11 bases are a match to TRBD2. Trimming cost V 3 bases and J 5 bases; bases outside gene matches: 4. CDR3 length: 15 residues. CDR1 MNHEY and CDR2 SMNVEV come from the germline V gene (reference sequence). CDR3 nucleotides: TGTGCCAGCAGTTTTAGCGGGAGGGGAAGAGATACGCAGTATTTT. Its protein product is CASSFSGRGRDTQYF.

The chain uses TRBV13 and TRBJ2-5; 10 nucleotides line up with TRBD1. Germline V gene sequence: CDR1 PRHDT, CDR2 FYEKMQ (reference sequence). V lost 6 bases, J lost 2 bases, and 12 bases stayed unmatched. The CDR3 extends over 17 amino acids. The CDR3 protein is CASSSIVGQGSQETQYF. DNA for the CDR3: TGTGCCAGCAGTTCAATAGTGGGACAGGGGAGTCAAGAGACCCAGTACTTC.

This clone was seen a few times. The chain employs TRBV18 and TRBJ2-7; the D gene is possibly TRBD2 (5 bases). This CDR3 spans 14 amino acids. Trimming removed 2 bases from V and 3 bases from J, with 11 bases in between. Germline V CDR1 and CDR2: KGHSH, LQKENI. This CDR3 reads CASSPTSGGYEQYF. The CDR3 region has the DNA TGTGCCAGCTCACCAACGAGCGGAGGCTACGAGCAGTACTTC.

This sequence joins TRBV7-2 and TRBJ2-3; TRBD1 matches 8 bases. This CDR3 has 15 residues. Germline-derived CDR1 and CDR2 are SGHTA and FQGNSA. V was pared by 4 bases and J by 0 bases, with 3 bases of the junction left unmatched. This CDR3 reads CASSSDRASTDTQYF. The CDR3 nucleotides are TGTGCCAGCAGCTCGGACAGGGCAAGCACAGATACGCAGTATTTT. The full variable domain, rest sourced from reference TRBV7-2 and TRBJ2-3, is GAGVSQSPSNKVTEKGKDVELRCDPISGHTALYWYRQSLGQGLEFLIYFQGNSAPDKSGLPSDRFSAERTGGSVSTLTIQRTQQEDSAVYLCASSSDRASTDTQYFGPGTRLTVL.

V is TRBV7-8 and J is TRBJ2-3, with 9 nucleotides matching TRBD2. Germline V gene data show CDR1 as SGHVS and CDR2 as FQNEAQ. V lost 4 bases to trimming and J lost 11 bases; unmatched junction nucleotides: 16. The CDR3 is 16 residues long. The CDR3 reads CASSSPAGGPAGRQYF. CDR3 bases: TGTGCCAGCAGCTCGCCTGCGGGGGGGCCTGCGGGTAGGCAGTATTTT.

V gene TRBV28 combines with J gene TRBJ2-7; TRBD1 matches at 9 bases. Germline V gene lookup returns CDR1 MDHEN and CDR2 SYDVKM. J gave up 7 bases and V 6 bases, and 10 bases lay outside the gene matches. This CDR3 has 14 residues. CDR3 in amino acids: CASSSGTGMLEQYF. CDR3 nucleotides: TGTGCCAGCAGCTCCGGGACAGGGATGCTTGAGCAGTACTTC.